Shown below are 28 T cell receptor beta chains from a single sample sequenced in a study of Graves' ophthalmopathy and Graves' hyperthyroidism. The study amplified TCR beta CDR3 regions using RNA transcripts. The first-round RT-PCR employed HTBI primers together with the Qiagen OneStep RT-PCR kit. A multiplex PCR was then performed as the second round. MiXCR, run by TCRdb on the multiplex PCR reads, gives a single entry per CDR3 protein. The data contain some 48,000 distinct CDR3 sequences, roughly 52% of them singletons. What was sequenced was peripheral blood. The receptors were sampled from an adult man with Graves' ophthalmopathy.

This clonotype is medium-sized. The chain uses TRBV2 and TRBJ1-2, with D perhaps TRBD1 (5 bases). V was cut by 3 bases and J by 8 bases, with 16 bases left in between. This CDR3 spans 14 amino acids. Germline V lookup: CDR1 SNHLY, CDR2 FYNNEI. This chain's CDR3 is CASSDFREGAGYTF. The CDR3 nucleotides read TGTGCCAGCAGTGACTTCAGGGAGGGCGCGGGCTACACCTTC.

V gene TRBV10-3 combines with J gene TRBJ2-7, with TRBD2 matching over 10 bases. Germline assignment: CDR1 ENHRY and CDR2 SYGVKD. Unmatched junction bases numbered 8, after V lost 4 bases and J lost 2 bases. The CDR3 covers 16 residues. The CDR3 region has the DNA TGTGCCATCAGTGGGCTAGCGGGAGACTATGCCTACGAGCAGTACTTC. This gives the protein CAISGLAGDYAYEQYF.

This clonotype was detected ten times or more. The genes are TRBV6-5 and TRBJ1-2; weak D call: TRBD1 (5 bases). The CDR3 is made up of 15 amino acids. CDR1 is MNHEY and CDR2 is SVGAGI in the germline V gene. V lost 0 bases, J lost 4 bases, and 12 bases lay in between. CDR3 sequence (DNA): TGTGCCAGCAGTTACTCGGGGGGTACCAGCTATGGCTACACCTTC. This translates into CASSYSGGTSYGYTF.

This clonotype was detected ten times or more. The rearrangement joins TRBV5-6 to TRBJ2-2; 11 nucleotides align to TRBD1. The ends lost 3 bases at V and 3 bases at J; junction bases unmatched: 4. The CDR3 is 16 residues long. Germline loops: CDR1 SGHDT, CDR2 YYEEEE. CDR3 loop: CASSSRDRGYTGELFF. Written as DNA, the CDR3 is TGTGCCAGCAGCTCTCGGGACAGGGGGTACACCGGGGAGCTGTTTTTT.

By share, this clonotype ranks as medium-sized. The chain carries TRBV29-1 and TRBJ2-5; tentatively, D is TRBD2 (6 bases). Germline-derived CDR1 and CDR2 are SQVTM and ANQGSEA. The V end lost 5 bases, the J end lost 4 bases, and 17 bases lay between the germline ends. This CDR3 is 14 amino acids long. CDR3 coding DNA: TGCAGCGTTAATCTCCGGGACTTTGGAGAGACCCAGTACTTC. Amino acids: CSVNLRDFGETQYF.

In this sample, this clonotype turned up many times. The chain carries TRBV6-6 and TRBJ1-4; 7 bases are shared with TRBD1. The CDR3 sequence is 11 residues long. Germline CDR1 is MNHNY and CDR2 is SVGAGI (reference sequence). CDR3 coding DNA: TGTGCGATAGGGGGCGTTGAAAAACTGTTTTTT. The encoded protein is CAIGGVEKLFF.

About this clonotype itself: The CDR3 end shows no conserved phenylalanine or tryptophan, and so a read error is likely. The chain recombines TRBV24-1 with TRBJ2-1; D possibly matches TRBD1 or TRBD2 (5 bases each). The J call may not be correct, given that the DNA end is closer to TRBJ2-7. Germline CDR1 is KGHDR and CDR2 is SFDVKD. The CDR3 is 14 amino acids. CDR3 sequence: CATSDLEGWNEQYS. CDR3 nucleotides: TGTGCCACCAGTGATTTGGAGGGGTGGAATGAGCAGTACTCC.

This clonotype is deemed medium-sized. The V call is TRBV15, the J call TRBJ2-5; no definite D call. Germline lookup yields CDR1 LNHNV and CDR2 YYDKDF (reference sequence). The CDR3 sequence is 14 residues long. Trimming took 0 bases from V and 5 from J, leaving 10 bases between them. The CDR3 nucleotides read TGTGCCACCAGCAGAGATAGTGATGGGGAGACCCAGTACTTC. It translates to CATSRDSDGETQYF.

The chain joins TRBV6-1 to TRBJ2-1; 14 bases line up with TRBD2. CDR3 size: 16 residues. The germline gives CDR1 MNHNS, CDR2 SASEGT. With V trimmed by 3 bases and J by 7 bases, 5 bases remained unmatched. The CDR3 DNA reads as TGTGCCAGCAGTGAGACGGGACTAGCGGGAGTGAATGAGCAGTTCTTC. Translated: CASSETGLAGVNEQFF.

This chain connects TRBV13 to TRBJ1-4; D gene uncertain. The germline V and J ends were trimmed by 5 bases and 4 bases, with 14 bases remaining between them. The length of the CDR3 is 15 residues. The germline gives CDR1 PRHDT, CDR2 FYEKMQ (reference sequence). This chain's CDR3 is CASSRSVGLNEKLFF. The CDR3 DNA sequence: TGTGCCAGCAGCCGGTCGGTCGGGCTTAATGAAAAACTGTTTTTT.

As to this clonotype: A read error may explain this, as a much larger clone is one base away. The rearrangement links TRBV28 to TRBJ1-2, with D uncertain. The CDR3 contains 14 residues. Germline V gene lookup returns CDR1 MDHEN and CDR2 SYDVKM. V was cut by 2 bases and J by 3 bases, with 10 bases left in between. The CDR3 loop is CASSLGRVYYGYTF. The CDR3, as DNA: TGTGCCAGCAGTTTAGGGAGGGTATACTATGGCTACACCTTC.

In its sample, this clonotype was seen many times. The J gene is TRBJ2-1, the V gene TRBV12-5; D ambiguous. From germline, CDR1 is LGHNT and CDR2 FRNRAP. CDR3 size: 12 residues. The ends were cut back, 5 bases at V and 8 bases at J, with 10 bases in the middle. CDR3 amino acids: CASGQRIHEQFF. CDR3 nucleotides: TGTGCTAGTGGTCAAAGGATCCATGAGCAGTTCTTC.

The CDR3, as DNA: TGTGCCAGCAGCCCTCGGGGGGATCGGCAGCCCCAGCATTTT. This codes for CASSPRGDRQPQHF. The chain uses TRBV6-5 and TRBJ1-5; D may be TRBD1 (5 bases). The CDR3 contains 14 residues. The germline V gene encodes CDR1 MNHEY and CDR2 SVGAGI. V was cut by 6 bases and J by 7 bases, with 16 bases left in between.

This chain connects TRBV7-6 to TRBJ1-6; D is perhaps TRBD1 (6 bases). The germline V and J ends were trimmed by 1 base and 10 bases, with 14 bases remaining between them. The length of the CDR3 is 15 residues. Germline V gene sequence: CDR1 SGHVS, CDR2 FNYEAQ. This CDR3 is CASSLEGGGRSPLHF. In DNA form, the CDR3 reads TGTGCCAGCAGCTTAGAGGGGGGAGGCAGATCACCCCTCCACTTT. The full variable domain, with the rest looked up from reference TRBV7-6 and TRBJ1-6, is GAGVSQSPRYKVTKRGQDVALRCDPISGHVSLYWYRQALGQGPEFLTYFNYEAQQDKSGLPNDRFSAERPEGSISTLTIQRTEQRDSAMYRCASSLEGGGRSPLHFGNGTRLTVT.

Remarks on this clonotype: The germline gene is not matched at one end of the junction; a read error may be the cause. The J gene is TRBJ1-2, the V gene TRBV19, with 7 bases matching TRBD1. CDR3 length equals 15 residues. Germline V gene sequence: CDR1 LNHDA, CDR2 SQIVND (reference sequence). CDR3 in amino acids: CASSRGPGTNYGYTF. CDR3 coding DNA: TGCGCCAGTAGTAGGGGGCCCGGGACAAACTATGGCTACACCTTC. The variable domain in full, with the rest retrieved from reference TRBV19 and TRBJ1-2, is DGGITQSPKYLFRKEGQNVTLSCEQNLNHDAMYWYRQDPGQGLRLIYYSQIVNDFQKGDIAEGYSVSREKKESFPLTVTSAQKNPTAFYLCASSRGPGTNYGYTFGSGTRLTVV.

This chain's CDR3 is CASSLRGSSYNSPLHF. Here the CDR3 DNA reads TGTGCCAGCAGCTTACGGGGGAGCTCCTATAATTCACCCCTCCACTTT. V usage is TRBV7-9 and J usage is TRBJ1-6; possibly TRBD1 for D (5 bases). CDR1 is SEHNR, CDR2 FQNEAQ, per germline (reference sequence). Trimming took 2 bases from V and 0 from J, leaving 8 bases between them. The CDR3 totals 16 residues.

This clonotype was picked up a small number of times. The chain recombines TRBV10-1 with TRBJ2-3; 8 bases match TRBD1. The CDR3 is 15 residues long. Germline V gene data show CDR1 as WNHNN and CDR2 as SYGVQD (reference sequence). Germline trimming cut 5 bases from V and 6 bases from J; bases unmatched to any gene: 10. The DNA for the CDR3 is TGCGCCAGCAGTCGCAGACAGGGGTTCAGCGATACGCAGTATTTT. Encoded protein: CASSRRQGFSDTQYF.

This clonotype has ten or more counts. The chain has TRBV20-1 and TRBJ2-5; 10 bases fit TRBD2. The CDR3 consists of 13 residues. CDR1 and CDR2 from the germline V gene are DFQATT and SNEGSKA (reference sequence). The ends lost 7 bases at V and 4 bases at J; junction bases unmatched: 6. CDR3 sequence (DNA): TGCAGTGTAGGAGCGGGAGGGCGAGAGACCCAGTACTTC. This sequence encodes CSVGAGGRETQYF.

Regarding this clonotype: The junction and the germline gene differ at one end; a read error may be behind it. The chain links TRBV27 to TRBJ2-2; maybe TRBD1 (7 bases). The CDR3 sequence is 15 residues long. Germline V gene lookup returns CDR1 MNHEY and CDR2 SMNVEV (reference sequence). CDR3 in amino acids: CASSLEGASAGKLFF. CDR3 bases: TGTGCCAGCAGTTTGGAGGGGGCCAGTGCCGGGAAGCTGTTTTTT.

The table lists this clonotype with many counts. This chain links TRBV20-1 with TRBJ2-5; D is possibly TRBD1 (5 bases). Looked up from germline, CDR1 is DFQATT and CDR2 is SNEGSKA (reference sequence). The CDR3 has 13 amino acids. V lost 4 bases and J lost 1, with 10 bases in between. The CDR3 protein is CSAIRVAQETQYF. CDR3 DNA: TGCAGTGCTATCAGGGTCGCCCAAGAGACCCAGTACTTC.

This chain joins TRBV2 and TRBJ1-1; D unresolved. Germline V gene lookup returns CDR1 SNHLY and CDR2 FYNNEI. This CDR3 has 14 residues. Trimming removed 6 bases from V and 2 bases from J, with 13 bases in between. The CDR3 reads CASSQAAVNTEAFF. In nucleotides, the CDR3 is TGTGCCAGCAGCCAAGCGGCAGTAAACACTGAAGCTTTCTTT.

The CDR3 DNA sequence: TGCGCCAGCAGCTTGCAACCGGGACAGGGATCCGAGCAGTACTTC. Its protein product is CASSLQPGQGSEQYF. The rearrangement joins TRBV5-1 to TRBJ2-7; 9 bases align to TRBD1. Germline V gene data show CDR1 as SGHRS and CDR2 as YFSETQ. The CDR3 is 15 amino acids. With V trimmed by 1 base and J by 6 bases, 8 bases remained unmatched. The entire variable domain, with the rest obtained from reference TRBV5-1 and TRBJ2-7, is as follows: KAGVTQTPRYLIKTRGQQVTLSCSPISGHRSVSWYQQTPGQGLQFLFEYFSETQRNKGNFPGRFSGRQFSNSRSEMNVSTLELGDSALYLCASSLQPGQGSEQYFGPGTRLTVT.

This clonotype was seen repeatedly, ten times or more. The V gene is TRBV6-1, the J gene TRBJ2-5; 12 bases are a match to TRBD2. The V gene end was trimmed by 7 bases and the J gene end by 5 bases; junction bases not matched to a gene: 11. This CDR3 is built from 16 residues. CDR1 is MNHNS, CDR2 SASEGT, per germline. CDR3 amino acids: CASIRLAGVGGETQYF. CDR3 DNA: TGTGCCAGCATCAGACTAGCGGGAGTAGGAGGGGAGACCCAGTACTTC.

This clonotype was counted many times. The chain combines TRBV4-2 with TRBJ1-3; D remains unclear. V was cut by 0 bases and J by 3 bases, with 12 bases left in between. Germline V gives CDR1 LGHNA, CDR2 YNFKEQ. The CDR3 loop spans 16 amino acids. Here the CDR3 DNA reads TGTGCCAGCAGCCAAGATGAGTCCGGTGGTGGAAACACCATATATTTT. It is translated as CASSQDESGGGNTIYF.

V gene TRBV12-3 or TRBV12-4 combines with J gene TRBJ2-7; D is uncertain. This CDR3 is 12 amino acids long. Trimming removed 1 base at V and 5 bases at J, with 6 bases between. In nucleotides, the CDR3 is TGTGCCAGCAGTTTAGATCTGGACGAGCAGTACTTC. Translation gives CASSLDLDEQYF.

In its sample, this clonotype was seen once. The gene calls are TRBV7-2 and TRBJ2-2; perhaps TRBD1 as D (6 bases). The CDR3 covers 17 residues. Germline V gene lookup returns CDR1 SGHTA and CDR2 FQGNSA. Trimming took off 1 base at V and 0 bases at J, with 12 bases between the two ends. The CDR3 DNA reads TGTGCCAGCAGCTTAGGGAGACAGGTCGCGAACACCGGGGAGCTGTTTTTT. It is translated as CASSLGRQVANTGELFF.

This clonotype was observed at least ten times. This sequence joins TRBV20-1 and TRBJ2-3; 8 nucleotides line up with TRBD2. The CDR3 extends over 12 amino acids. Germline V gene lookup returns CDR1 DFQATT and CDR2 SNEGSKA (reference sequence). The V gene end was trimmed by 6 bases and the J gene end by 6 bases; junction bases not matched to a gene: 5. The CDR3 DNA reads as TGCAGTGCACGGGGGGGCAGGGATACGCAGTATTTT. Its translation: CSARGGRDTQYF.

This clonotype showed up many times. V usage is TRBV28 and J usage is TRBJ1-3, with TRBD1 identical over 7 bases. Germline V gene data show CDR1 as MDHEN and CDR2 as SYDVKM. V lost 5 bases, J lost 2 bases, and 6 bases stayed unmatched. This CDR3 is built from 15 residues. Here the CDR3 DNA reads TGTGCCAGCAGTCTAATAACAGGGGCTGGAAACACCATATATTTT. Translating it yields CASSLITGAGNTIYF. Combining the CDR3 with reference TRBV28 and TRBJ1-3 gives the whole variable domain DVKVTQSSRYLVKRTGEKVFLECVQDMDHENMFWYRQDPGLGLRLIYFSYDVKMKEKGDIPEGYSVSREKKERFSLILESASTNQTSMYLCASSLITGAGNTIYFGEGSWLTVV.